This T cell receptor beta chain was obtained from a study of blood T cell repertoires in COVID-19. Study-wide background: Whether acute or convalescent, the COVID-19 samples came from the United States, Italy and Spain. T cells, B-cell-depleted T cells, or PBMCs provided the cDNA or gDNA that served as material.

Authors' analysis steps: Scientists estimated how many nucleated cells there were by amplifying reference gene primers. Sequencing used immunoSEQ multiplex PCR; TCRdb keeps in-frame clones, though not all of them. That table gives V, J and clone size, and the DNA gave D and trimming. The sample yields some 88,000 clones, around 85% seen once. This clone was counted between two and nine times. The CDR3 consists of 14 residues. J lost 7 bases, V lost 0 bases, and 6 bases had no gene match. The germline V gene encodes CDR1 GTSNPN and CDR2 SVGIG (reference sequence). This chain uses TRBV30 with TRBJ2-1; 7 nucleotides line up with TRBD2. The receptor comes from an older woman with acute or convalescent COVID-19. Sequenced input: peripheral blood. Written as DNA, the CDR3 is TGTGCCTGGAGTGTCCGGGGAGGGCAAAATGAGCAGTTCTTC. Its translation is CAWSVRGGQNEQFF.